The sequence of this TCR beta chain was determined in a study of T-cell reconstitution after alpha-beta-depleted transplantation in children. Deletions cut 2 bases from V and 5 bases from J, with 20 bases between. The CDR3 sequence is 17 residues long. General study results and limits: Certain patients had high TCRbeta diversity at day 60, and it came from recipient T cells and thymic progenitors that survived. By one year post-transplant, T-cell counts and diversity largely arose from T cells that were newly produced. Alpha-beta T cells present about two months after transplant were reported to originate from several hundred expanded graft clones.

The TCRbeta library was prepared with unique molecular identifiers. TCRdb redid the calling of the PCR reads with MiXCR, one entry per CDR3 protein. The table lists about 980,000 distinct CDR3 sequences, about 30% of them singletons. Regarding this clonotype: Its antigen is not identified.

This chain connects TRBV12-3 or TRBV12-4 to TRBJ2-3; D possibly uses TRBD1 or TRBD2 (5 bases each). Here the sequenced sample was PBMCs, mostly from graft donor cells, taken 360 days after TCRalphabeta/CD19-depleted stem cell transplant. The receptor comes from a boy in the first two years of life who had a stem cell transplant for SCID, so the T cells may come from the graft donor. This CDR3 reads CASSLIGGPRWGDTQYF. CDR3 nucleotide sequence: TGTGCCAGCAGTTTAATTGGGGGACCCCGGTGGGGAGATACGCAGTATTTT.